Listed below are T cell receptor beta chains from one sample, sequenced in a study of response to subunit inactivated influenza vaccine. TCRdb processed the RT-PCR reads anew with MiXCR; each CDR3 protein has one entry. The table has approximately 530,000 distinct CDR3 sequences, 13% seen once; the top ten hold approximately 14%. Sequencing was performed on PBMCs from blood, taken 45 days after vaccination. The source is a man aged 50-59 years who received an inactivated influenza vaccine. Both conserved end residues are part of each CDR3. A D gene is named only where the DNA matches it firmly. Size is omitted from some rows. Given values are once, few, many or a class for expanded clones.

V gene	J gene	D gene	clone size	CDR3 protein	CDR3 DNA
TRBV6-1	TRBJ2-7	NA	NA	CASSRLPLGQTSYEQYF	TGTGCCAGCAGTCGACTGCCCCTAGGGCAGACCTCCTACGAGCAGTACTTC
TRBV27	TRBJ1-3	NA	few	CASREGFGNTIYF	TGTGCCAGCAGGGAGGGGTTCGGAAACACCATATATTTT
TRBV7-2	TRBJ2-7	TRBD1	NA	CASSSPVETGRYEQYF	TGTGCCAGCAGCTCTCCGGTTGAGACAGGGCGTTACGAGCAGTACTTC
TRBV12-3/TRBV12-4	TRBJ2-7	NA	NA	CASSLGGSLSYEQYF	TGTGCCAGCAGTTTAGGGGGGAGTTTGTCCTACGAGCAGTACTTC
TRBV15	TRBJ1-1	NA	many	CATSREVSNTEAFF	TGTGCCACCAGCAGAGAGGTTTCAAACACTGAAGCTTTCTTT
TRBV28	TRBJ2-3	TRBD2	few	CASSSLAGGYTDTQYF	TGTGCCAGCAGTTCCCTAGCGGGGGGGTACACAGATACGCAGTATTTT
TRBV9	TRBJ2-1	NA	many	CASSGETGEQFF	TGTGCCAGCAGCGGGGAGACAGGAGAGCAGTTCTTC
TRBV12-3/TRBV12-4	TRBJ1-5	NA	NA	CASHGPNQPQHF	TGTGCCAGTCACGGCCCAAATCAGCCCCAGCATTTT
TRBV29-1	TRBJ2-1	TRBD2	few	CSVGPRTSGRYNEQFF	TGCAGCGTTGGACCCCGGACTAGCGGGAGGTACAATGAGCAGTTCTTC
TRBV4-2	TRBJ2-2	NA	NA	CASSQGAIWTENTGELFF	TGTGCCAGCAGCCAGGGGGCCATATGGACGGAGAACACCGGGGAGCTGTTTTTT
TRBV28	TRBJ2-7	NA	few	CASSPLHQPEQYF	TGTGCCAGCAGTCCCCTCCATCAACCCGAGCAGTACTTC
TRBV7-2	TRBJ1-6	TRBD1	NA	CASSFSRDSGSGSYNSPLHF	TGTGCCAGCAGCTTCAGCCGGGACAGTGGCTCGGGCTCCTATAATTCACCCCTCCACTTT
TRBV5-4	TRBJ2-3	NA	few	CASSLESGINRPTQYF	TGTGCCAGCAGCTTGGAAAGCGGAATAAACAGGCCTACGCAGTATTTT
TRBV4-3	TRBJ2-7	TRBD1	few	CASSQEGTGDYEQYF	TGCGCCAGCAGCCAAGAGGGGACAGGGGACTACGAGCAGTACTTC
TRBV18	TRBJ2-5	NA	NA	CASSWRDQGMTQYF	TGTGCCAGCTCATGGAGGGACCAGGGGATGACCCAGTACTTC
TRBV5-1	TRBJ2-1	TRBD2	NA	CASSPMLGGNEQFF	TGCGCCAGCAGCCCCATGTTGGGGGGGAATGAGCAGTTCTTC
TRBV12-3/TRBV12-4	TRBJ2-6	NA	NA	CASSFYGVSGANVLTF	TGTGCCAGCAGTTTTTACGGAGTCTCTGGGGCCAACGTCCTGACTTTC
TRBV20-1	TRBJ2-7	NA	NA	CSAMGAFYEQYF	TGCAGTGCTATGGGGGCGTTCTACGAGCAGTACTTC
TRBV5-1	TRBJ1-4	NA	few	CASSLQRGREKLFF	TGCGCCAGCAGCTTACAGAGGGGTAGAGAAAAACTGTTTTTT
TRBV5-1	TRBJ2-7	NA	many	CASSLDGLPGREQYF	TGCGCCAGCAGCTTGGACGGTCTCCCCGGGCGGGAGCAGTACTTC
TRBV2	TRBJ2-3	NA	NA	CASSWTDTDTQYF	TGTGCCAGCAGTTGGACGGACACAGATACGCAGTATTTT
TRBV5-1	TRBJ2-7	NA	NA	CASSLAGQLAYEQYF	TGCGCCAGCAGCTTGGCCGGGCAGCTAGCCTACGAGCAGTACTTC
TRBV5-1	TRBJ2-7	NA	NA	CASSLGESHEQYF	TGCGCCAGCAGCTTAGGGGAGTCGCACGAGCAGTACTTC
TRBV5-6	TRBJ2-5	NA	many	CASSLGRRAGQETQYF	TGTGCCAGCAGCTTGGGTCGTAGGGCCGGACAAGAGACCCAGTACTTC
TRBV7-2	TRBJ2-3	NA	NA	CASSLALSYGTDTQYF	TGTGCCAGCAGCTTAGCTTTATCCTACGGCACAGATACGCAGTATTTT
TRBV12-3/TRBV12-4	TRBJ1-5	NA	many	CASRRGSGNQPQHF	TGTGCCAGCAGGAGGGGAAGCGGCAATCAGCCCCAGCATTTT
TRBV7-9	TRBJ2-7	TRBD1	NA	CASRAFDRGSYEQYF	TGTGCCAGCAGAGCCTTTGACAGGGGCTCCTACGAGCAGTACTTC
TRBV14	TRBJ2-5	TRBD2	NA	CASSQVWTSAQETQYF	TGTGCCAGCAGCCAAGTCTGGACTAGCGCTCAAGAGACCCAGTACTTC
TRBV4-3	TRBJ2-2	NA	NA	CASSQDKRTYTGELFF	TGCGCCAGCAGCCAAGATAAGAGGACATACACCGGGGAGCTGTTTTTT
TRBV5-5	TRBJ2-7	NA	many	CASSAPTSRPYEQYF	TGTGCCAGCAGCGCACCTACAAGTAGGCCTTACGAGCAGTACTTC
TRBV6-2/TRBV6-3	TRBJ2-7	TRBD2	NA	CASSYSTSGRLFYEQYF	TGTGCCAGCAGTTACTCGACTAGCGGGAGGTTATTCTACGAGCAGTACTTC
TRBV6-2/TRBV6-3	TRBJ1-6	NA	NA	CASSYSDRGDSPLYF	TGTGCCAGCAGTTACTCAGACAGAGGTGATTCACCCCTCTACTTT
TRBV4-1	TRBJ2-2	TRBD1	NA	CASSHYAGTDAGELFF	TGCGCCAGCAGCCACTATGCCGGGACAGACGCCGGGGAGCTGTTTTTT
TRBV5-1	TRBJ1-4	NA	medium-sized	CASSPGGSVEKLFF	TGCGCCAGCAGCCCCGGCGGATCGGTGGAAAAACTGTTTTTT
TRBV4-3	TRBJ2-2	NA	few	CASSQDPRTVNTGELFF	TGCGCCAGCAGCCAAGATCCTCGGACAGTGAACACCGGGGAGCTGTTTTTT
TRBV20-1	TRBJ1-2	NA	few	CSARRDINYGYTF	TGCAGTGCCCGGAGGGACATTAACTATGGCTACACCTTC
TRBV28	TRBJ2-5	TRBD1	NA	CASSLSFGQGIKETQYF	TGTGCCAGCAGTTTAAGTTTCGGACAGGGCATCAAAGAGACCCAGTACTTC
TRBV4-3	TRBJ2-6	NA	few	CASSQGKAGGANVLTF	TGCGCCAGCAGCCAAGGAAAGGCGGGCGGGGCCAACGTCCTGACTTTC
TRBV15	TRBJ1-2	NA	few	CATSRGQFGASSYGYTF	TGTGCCACCAGCAGAGGTCAGTTCGGGGCTTCCTCCTATGGCTACACCTTC
TRBV2	TRBJ2-1	TRBD1	few	CASRETGSYNEQFF	TGTGCCAGCAGGGAGACAGGGTCCTACAATGAGCAGTTCTTC
TRBV5-1	TRBJ2-7	NA	many	CASSLEQVRPQYF	TGCGCCAGCAGCTTGGAACAGGTCCGACCGCAGTACTTC
TRBV4-2	TRBJ2-1	NA	few	CASSQDDPKAGPYNEQFF	TGTGCCAGCAGCCAAGACGATCCTAAGGCGGGGCCCTACAATGAGCAGTTCTTC
TRBV7-2	TRBJ2-7	NA	many	CASSSGPSYEQYF	TGTGCCAGCAGCTCCGGACCTTCCTACGAGCAGTACTTC
TRBV7-9	TRBJ1-1	TRBD1	few	CASSFRGEEAFF	TGTGCCAGCAGCTTCAGGGGGGAGGAAGCTTTCTTT
TRBV5-1	TRBJ1-1	NA	few	CASSQSSGNTEAFF	TGCGCCAGCAGCCAAAGCTCCGGGAACACTGAAGCTTTCTTT
TRBV28	TRBJ1-2	NA	NA	CASSPPGQSYGYTF	TGTGCCAGCAGTCCCCCCGGACAGAGCTATGGCTACACCTTC
TRBV27	TRBJ2-1	TRBD1	few	CASSLGQGARNEQFF	TGTGCCAGCAGTTTAGGACAGGGGGCTAGGAATGAGCAGTTCTTC
TRBV20-1	TRBJ2-1	TRBD2	many	CSAWTSGTYNEQFF	TGCAGTGCTTGGACTAGCGGTACCTACAATGAGCAGTTCTTC